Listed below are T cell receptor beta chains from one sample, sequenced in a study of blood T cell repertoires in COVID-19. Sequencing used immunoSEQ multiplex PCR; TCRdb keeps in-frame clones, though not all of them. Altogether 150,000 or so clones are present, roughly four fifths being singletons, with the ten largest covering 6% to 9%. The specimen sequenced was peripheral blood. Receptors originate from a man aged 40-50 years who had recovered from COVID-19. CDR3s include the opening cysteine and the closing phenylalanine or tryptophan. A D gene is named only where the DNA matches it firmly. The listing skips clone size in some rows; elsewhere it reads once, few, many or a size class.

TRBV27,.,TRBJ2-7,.,TGTGCCAGCAGTTTTAGCGGTTCGACCTACGAGCAGTACTTC,CASSFSGSTYEQYF
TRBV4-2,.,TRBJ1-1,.,TGTGCCAGCAGCCAAGATGGGGGGGCTGAAGCTTTCTTT,CASSQDGGAEAFF
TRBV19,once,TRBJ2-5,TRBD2,TGTGCCAGCTCTCTAGCGGGGGGGACTACGGAGACCCAGTACTTC,CASSLAGGTTETQYF
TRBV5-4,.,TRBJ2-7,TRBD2,TGTGCCAGCAGCCGGGGACTAGAGGTGGACGAGCAGTACTTC,CASSRGLEVDEQYF
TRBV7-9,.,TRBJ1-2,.,TGTGCCAGCAGCGTTCCCCACACACAGACCCTCCCCCCCTACACCTTC,CASSVPHTQTLPPYTF
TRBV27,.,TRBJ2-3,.,TGTGCCAGCAGTGCCGGACAGCTTCAGGCGCAGTATTTT,CASSAGQLQAQYF
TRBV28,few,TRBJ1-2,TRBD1,TGTGCCAGCGGGACAGCGGGTTACTATGGCTACACCTTC,CASGTAGYYGYTF
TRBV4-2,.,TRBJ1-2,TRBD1,TGTGCCAGCAGCCAAGTTTGGGTTCGGGACAGAAGAAAGTATGGCTACACCTTC,CASSQVWVRDRRKYGYTF
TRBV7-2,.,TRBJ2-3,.,TGTGCCAGCAGCTTAGCGAATGCGGAGATACAGTATTTT,CASSLANAEIQYF
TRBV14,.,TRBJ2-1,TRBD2,TGTGCCAGCAGCCGTTACTATCCCGTACTAGCGAAACCTACTCAGCAGTTCTTC,CASSRYYPVLAKPTQQFF
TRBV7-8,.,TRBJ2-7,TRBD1,TGTGCCAGCAGCCGAGGCGGGACAGGGCTCTACGAGCAGTACTTC,CASSRGGTGLYEQYF
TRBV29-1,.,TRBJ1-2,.,TGCAGCGTGAAAAATTCGGGGGGCGAAAGTAACTATGGCTACACCTTC,CSVKNSGGESNYGYTF
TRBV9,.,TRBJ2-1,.,TGTGCCAGCAGCGGCCGGGAGACTGAGCAGTTCTTC,CASSGRETEQFF
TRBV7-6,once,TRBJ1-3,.,TGTGCCAGCAGCTCGACAGGCTCTGGAAACACCATATATTTT,CASSSTGSGNTIYF
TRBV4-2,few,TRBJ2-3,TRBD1,TGTGCCAGCAGCCCCGCGGGACAGGGTAACACAGATACGCAGTATTTT,CASSPAGQGNTDTQYF
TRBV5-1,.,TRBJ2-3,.,TGCGCCAGCAGCTTACAGGGTTTCGATACGCAGTATTTT,CASSLQGFDTQYF
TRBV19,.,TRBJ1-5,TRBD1,TGTGCCACGTCCACGACAGGGGGCGCCCCGGACAATCAGCCCCAGCATTTT,CATSTTGGAPDNQPQHF
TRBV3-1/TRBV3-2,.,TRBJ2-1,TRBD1,TGTGCCAGCAGCCCTAGGACAGGGGGCAGTGAGCAGTTCTTC,CASSPRTGGSEQFF
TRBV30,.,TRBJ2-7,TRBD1,TGTGCCTGGAGGGATGACAGGGGCCTCTACGAGCAGTACTTC,CAWRDDRGLYEQYF
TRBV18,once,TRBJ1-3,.,TGTGCCAGCTCACTTGACAGCTCTGGAAACACCATATATTTT,CASSLDSSGNTIYF
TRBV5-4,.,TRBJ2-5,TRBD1,TGTGCCAGCAGCCGGGACAGAGAGACCCAGTACTTC,CASSRDRETQYF
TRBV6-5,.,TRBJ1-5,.,TGTGCCGCAGGTTTGGCAGGGGATCAGCCCCAGCATTTT,CAAGLAGDQPQHF
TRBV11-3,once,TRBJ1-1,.,TGTGCCAGCAGCCCCGACACGATGAACACTGAAGCTTTCTTT,CASSPDTMNTEAFF
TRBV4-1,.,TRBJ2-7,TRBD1,TGCGCCAGCAGCCGCACCGGGACAGGGAACTACGAGCAGTACTTC,CASSRTGTGNYEQYF
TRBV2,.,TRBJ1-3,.,TGTGCCAGCTGGACTTTGTTCGACAATTTCTCTGGAAACACCATATATTTT,CASWTLFDNFSGNTIYF
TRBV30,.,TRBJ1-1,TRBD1,TGTGCCTGGAGTTCGGGACAGGGGGTAACTGAAGCTTTCTTT,CAWSSGQGVTEAFF
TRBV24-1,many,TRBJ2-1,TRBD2,TGTGCCACCAGTGATTTGCTGACTAGCGGGAGAACTGAGCAGTTCTTC,CATSDLLTSGRTEQFF
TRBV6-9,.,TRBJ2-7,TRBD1,TGTGCCAACGAGCCTCCGGGACAGGGTTACGAGCAGTACTTC,CANEPPGQGYEQYF
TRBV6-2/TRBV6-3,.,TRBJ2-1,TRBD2,TGTGCCAGCAGTTTAAGACTAGCGGGAGAAAATGAGCAGTTCTTC,CASSLRLAGENEQFF
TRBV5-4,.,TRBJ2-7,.,TGTGCCAGCAGCCACCGCCGGGGAGACGAGCAGTACTTC,CASSHRRGDEQYF
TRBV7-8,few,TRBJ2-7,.,TGTGCCAGCAGCTTAGGGTCCTTTCCCGGACAGTACCCCTACGAGCAGTACTTC,CASSLGSFPGQYPYEQYF
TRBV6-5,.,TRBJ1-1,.,TGTGCCAGCAGCTTTGGAGGGGGGGGGCTAGGTGAAGCTTTCTTT,CASSFGGGGLGEAFF
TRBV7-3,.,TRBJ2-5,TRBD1,TGTGCCAGCAGCTTAATTGGGGACAGGGGCCGTGAGACCCAGTACTTC,CASSLIGDRGRETQYF
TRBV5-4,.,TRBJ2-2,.,TGTGCCAGCAGTTTTATGAACACCGGGGAGCTGTTTTTT,CASSFMNTGELFF
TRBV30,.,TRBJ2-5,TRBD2,TGTGCCTGGAGTCGTGGGGGGGATTGGGAGACCCAGTACTTC,CAWSRGGDWETQYF
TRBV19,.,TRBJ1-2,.,TGTGCCAGTAGTATAGGAACAGTTAACTATGGCTACACCTTC,CASSIGTVNYGYTF
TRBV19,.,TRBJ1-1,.,TGTGCCAGTAGTATCCGAAACAGGGACACTGAAGCTTTCTTT,CASSIRNRDTEAFF
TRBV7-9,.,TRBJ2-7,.,TGTGCCAGCACCTCGTCAGGGCCCTACGAGCAGTACTTC,CASTSSGPYEQYF
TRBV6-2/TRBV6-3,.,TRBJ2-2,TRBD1,TGTGCCAGCAGTCGACAGGGGGCGAACACCGGGGAGCTGTTTTTT,CASSRQGANTGELFF
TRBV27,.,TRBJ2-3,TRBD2,TGTGCCAGCCATGGGGGAGGGGTTAGCACAGATACGCAGTATTTT,CASHGGGVSTDTQYF
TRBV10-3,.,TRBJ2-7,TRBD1,TGTGCCATCAGTGAGTTGGGACAGGGGCTGGACGAGCAGTACTTC,CAISELGQGLDEQYF
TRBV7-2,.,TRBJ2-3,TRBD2,TGTGCCAGCAGCTTAGTGACTAGCGGTGGGGATACGCAGTATTTT,CASSLVTSGGDTQYF
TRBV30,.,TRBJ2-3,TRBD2,TGTGCCTGGAGTGGCGGACTAGCGGTGAATACGCAGTATTTT,CAWSGGLAVNTQYF
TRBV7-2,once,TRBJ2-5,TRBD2,TGTGCCAGCAGCTCTACTTACTCCCAACATACTAGCGGGGAGACCCAGTACTTC,CASSSTYSQHTSGETQYF
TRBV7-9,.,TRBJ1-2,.,TGTGCCAGCAGCTTACTAATCGGGTATGGCTACACCTTC,CASSLLIGYGYTF
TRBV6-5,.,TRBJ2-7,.,TGTGCCAGCACGCAACCTCTCGGTGACGAGCAGTACTTC,CASTQPLGDEQYF
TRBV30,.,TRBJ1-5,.,TGTGCCTGGAGTCAGGGGAATAGCAATCAGCCCCAGCATTTT,CAWSQGNSNQPQHF
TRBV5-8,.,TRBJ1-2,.,TGTGCCAGCAGCTTCGGGGGGGTTAGCTTTGACTATGGCTACACCTTC,CASSFGGVSFDYGYTF
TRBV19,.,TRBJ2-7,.,TGTGCCTGTAGTATTAATCTCTCCTACGAGCAGTACTTC,CACSINLSYEQYF
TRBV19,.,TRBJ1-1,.,TGTGCCAGTAGTATTAACAGGGCTATCACTGAAGCTTTCTTT,CASSINRAITEAFF
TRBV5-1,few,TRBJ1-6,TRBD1,TGCGCCAGCAGCCGAGGGACAGGGGGAGATTCACCCCTCCACTTT,CASSRGTGGDSPLHF
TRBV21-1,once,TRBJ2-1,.,TGTGCCAGCACCTCACGGGGGACAGGGTATAATGAGCAGTTCTTC,CASTSRGTGYNEQFF
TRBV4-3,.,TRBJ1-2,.,TGCGCCAGCAGCCGCAAATTGAGGCTTATAATGGACTATGGCTACACCTTC,CASSRKLRLIMDYGYTF
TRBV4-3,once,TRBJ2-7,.,TGCGCCAGCAGCCAAGATCGAATCCCTCGGTCCGAGCAGTACTTC,CASSQDRIPRSEQYF
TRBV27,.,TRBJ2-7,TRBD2,TGTGCCAGCAGTACAAGGGTTGGCGGGAGCCCGCCCCCCGTCCACGAGCAGTACTTC,CASSTRVGGSPPPVHEQYF
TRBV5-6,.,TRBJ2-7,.,TGTGCCAGCAGCAACGCAGGGACCCGGGGGGAGCAGTACTTC,CASSNAGTRGEQYF
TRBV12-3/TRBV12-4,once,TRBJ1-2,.,TGTGCCAGCAGTTTAGGACTGAACTATGGCTACACCTTC,CASSLGLNYGYTF
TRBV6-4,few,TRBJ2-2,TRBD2,TGTGCCAGCAGTGACCTAGCGGGAAGTACCGGGGAGCTGTTTTTT,CASSDLAGSTGELFF